Below are 30 T cell receptor beta chains sequenced from a single sample in a study of molecular identifiers for immune sequencing clone quantification. TCRdb processed the PCR reads anew with MiXCR; each CDR3 protein has one entry. The sample has about 510,000 distinct CDR3 sequences, about 25% seen once. What was sequenced was naive CD8+ T cells from blood, with Jurkat cell RNA spiked in. As to subset: FACS-sorted CD8+CD4-CCR7+CD45RA+ naive T cells. The receptors derive from a human donor in good health. Some libraries in this study had Jurkat cell RNA spiked in.

This clonotype was picked up a small number of times. The genes are TRBV15 and TRBJ2-3; TRBD1 is a possible D gene (5 bases). Trimming pared 5 bases from V and 0 bases from J, leaving 15 bases between. The CDR3 is 16 residues long. Germline-derived CDR1 and CDR2 are LNHNV and YYDKDF (reference sequence). The CDR3 region is CATSGAWGASTDTQYF. CDR3 nucleotides: TGTGCCACCAGCGGGGCATGGGGTGCTAGCACAGATACGCAGTATTTT.

This clonotype was recorded at least ten times. The V call is TRBV6-5, the J call TRBJ2-1, with TRBD2 identical over 7 bases. V dropped 7 bases and J dropped 0; count of bases not matched to a gene: 9. The CDR3 totals 16 residues. In germline, CDR1 is MNHEY, CDR2 SVGAGI. The CDR3 protein is CASKEFLADSYNEQFF. The CDR3 nucleotides are TGTGCCAGCAAAGAGTTTCTAGCGGACTCCTACAATGAGCAGTTCTTC.

This clonotype has just a few counts. This chain links TRBV29-1 with TRBJ2-2; 7 nucleotides agree with TRBD2. This CDR3 comprises 14 residues. From germline, CDR1 is SQVTM and CDR2 ANQGSEA. V shed 3 bases, J shed 5 bases, and the junction held 6 bases outside the gene matches. CDR3 bases: TGCAGCGTTGACCGGGGGGAAAGGACCGGGGAGCTGTTTTTT. This codes for CSVDRGERTGELFF.

In its sample, this clonotype was seen a few times. A clone one base away is much larger, so this may be a read error. The chain links TRBV29-1 to TRBJ2-3; no clear D gene. The CDR3 covers 12 residues. V dropped 8 bases and J dropped 4 bases, with 13 bases sitting between them. The germline V gene has CDR1 SQVTM and CDR2 ANQGSEA. The CDR3 is CSPLRSADTQYF. As DNA, the CDR3 is TGCAGCCCCCTTCGGAGCGCAGATACGCAGTATTTT.

This chain uses TRBV12-3 or TRBV12-4 with TRBJ1-5; 7 bases are a match to TRBD1. Trimming cost V 7 bases and J 6 bases; bases outside gene matches: 9. The CDR3 spans 14 residues. The chain's CDR3 is CASKVGQNIQPQHF. The CDR3 DNA follows: TGTGCCAGCAAGGTGGGACAGAACATTCAGCCCCAGCATTTT.

To note about this clonotype: A read error may account for a junction end that differs from germline. The gene calls are TRBV12-3 or TRBV12-4 and TRBJ1-4; unclear D gene. The CDR3 has 12 residues. CDR3 DNA: TGTGCCAGCTCTAAAGGAGGAGAAAAACCGTTTTTT. Translated, it gives CASSKGGEKPFF.

This chain connects TRBV4-3 to TRBJ1-4; TRBD1 matches at 7 bases. This CDR3 spans 19 amino acids. The germline V gene encodes CDR1 LGHNA and CDR2 YSLEER. The ends lost 2 bases at V and 6 bases at J; junction bases unmatched: 18. CDR3 in amino acids: CASSQWAGTEAIEDEKLFF. CDR3 sequence (DNA): TGCGCCAGCAGCCAATGGGCCGGGACAGAGGCAATTGAGGATGAAAAACTGTTTTTT.

This clonotype was found many times. The V gene is TRBV9, the J gene TRBJ1-1, with D maybe TRBD1 (5 bases). Deletions cut 3 bases from V and 4 bases from J, with 13 bases between. Per germline, CDR1 SGDLS and CDR2 YYNGEE. The CDR3 has 14 amino acids. CDR3 region: CASSAEGFVTEAFF. The DNA of the CDR3 is TGTGCCAGCAGCGCGGAGGGGTTTGTCACTGAAGCTTTCTTT.

In this sample, this clonotype turned up many times. The genes are TRBV6-5 and TRBJ1-5; perhaps TRBD1 as D (5 bases). V was pared by 5 bases and J by 10 bases, with 18 bases between. Germline V gives CDR1 MNHEY, CDR2 SVGAGI. The CDR3 length is 14 residues. The DNA for the CDR3 is TGTGCCAGCAGTAGGACGGGGCAATCAGAACCCCAGCATTTT. Residues: CASSRTGQSEPQHF.

The V call is TRBV18, the J call TRBJ2-2; possibly TRBD1 for D (6 bases). This CDR3 is 16 amino acids long. CDR1 KGHSH and CDR2 LQKENI come from the germline V gene. The V end was cut by 0 bases, the J end by 2 bases, with 10 bases between. The CDR3 DNA reads as TGTGCCAGCTCACCACCTGACAGGAGAAACACCGGGGAGCTGTTTTTT. This translates into CASSPPDRRNTGELFF.

This clonotype was seen a few times. CDR3: CASSQDRGLGEQYF. The DNA of the CDR3 is TGCGCCAGCAGCCAAGACAGGGGGCTGGGGGAGCAGTACTTC. V is TRBV4-3 and J is TRBJ2-7; 8 nucleotides line up with TRBD1. CDR3 length equals 14 residues. Unmatched junction bases numbered 5, after V lost 0 bases and J lost 7 bases. The germline V gene has CDR1 LGHNA and CDR2 YSLEER.

This clonotype was seen many times. The gene calls are TRBV29-1 and TRBJ1-2; the D gene is possibly TRBD1 (5 bases). V dropped 5 bases and J dropped 2 bases, with 9 bases sitting between them. Per germline, CDR1 SQVTM and CDR2 ANQGSEA. The CDR3 has 12 amino acids. Here the CDR3 DNA reads TGCAGCGTTCTGACAGCGAACTATGGCTACACCTTC. Encoded protein: CSVLTANYGYTF.

Points on this clonotype: Being one base from a much bigger clone, this may be a read error. This chain uses TRBV4-3 with TRBJ1-1; 7 bases line up with TRBD1. The germline V gene has CDR1 LGHNA and CDR2 YSLEER. The CDR3 is 21 amino acids. The ends lost 0 bases at V and 0 bases at J; junction bases unmatched: 19. The CDR3 nucleotides read TGCGCCAGCAGCCAAGAGACTTACAGGGACAGAGACATTATGATGAACACTGAAGCTTTCTTT. Amino acids: CASSQETYRDRDIMMNTEAFF.

Worth noting for this clonotype: This may arise from a read error, as a much more abundant clone is one base away. The genes are TRBV7-9 and TRBJ2-5; D might be TRBD1 or TRBD2, each matching 5 bases. Per the germline V gene, CDR1 is SEHNR and CDR2 is FQNEAQ (reference sequence). The CDR3 length is 15 residues. The CDR3 loop reads CASSSPRRDQETQCF. As DNA, the CDR3 is TGTGCCAGCAGCTCGCCACGACGGGACCAAGAGACCCAGTGCTTC.

The gene calls are TRBV6-5 and TRBJ2-1; perhaps TRBD2 as D (6 bases). Germline-derived CDR1 and CDR2 are MNHEY and SVGAGI. V was cut by 6 bases and J by 8 bases, with 20 bases left in between. The CDR3 contains 15 residues. The chain's CDR3 is CASRPRDSSLHEQFF. In DNA, the CDR3 is TGTGCCAGCAGACCCCGGGACTCAAGTTTGCATGAGCAGTTCTTC.

This clonotype was seen more than once but under ten times. V usage is TRBV2 and J usage is TRBJ1-3; D uncertain. CDR1 SNHLY and CDR2 FYNNEI come from the germline V gene. The CDR3 has 16 amino acids. V lost 7 bases and J 3 bases, leaving 19 bases between the germline ends. CDR3 sequence: CASTPGLSKDGNTIYF. For the CDR3, the DNA is TGTGCCAGCACCCCGGGCCTAAGCAAGGATGGAAACACCATATATTTT.

This clonotype appeared many times. One end of the junction varies from germline; a read error may be responsible. V is TRBV7-9 and J is TRBJ1-1; 7 bases line up with TRBD1. This CDR3 region has 15 residues. Germline CDR1 and CDR2: SEHNR and FQNEAQ (reference sequence). CDR3 loop: CASSYGDRPSPEAFF. The CDR3 DNA reads as TGTGCCAGCAGCTACGGGGACAGACCCTCTCCTGAGGCTTTCTTT.

The V and J genes are TRBV19 and TRBJ1-5; unclear D gene. The CDR3 loop spans 15 amino acids. The ends were cut back, 5 bases at V and 0 bases at J, with 11 bases in the middle. Germline V gene lookup returns CDR1 LNHDA and CDR2 SQIVND (reference sequence). In nucleotides, the CDR3 is TGTGCCAGTAGTTACAGTTATGATAGCAATCAGCCCCAGCATTTT. This gives the protein CASSYSYDSNQPQHF. The whole variable domain, filled in from reference TRBV19 and TRBJ1-5, reads DGGITQSPKYLFRKEGQNVTLSCEQNLNHDAMYWYRQDPGQGLRLIYYSQIVNDFQKGDIAEGYSVSREKKESFPLTVTSAQKNPTAFYLCASSYSYDSNQPQHFGDGTRLSIL.

The chain is built from TRBV9 and TRBJ1-3, with D perhaps TRBD1 (5 bases). The CDR3 consists of 15 residues. Germline V gene data show CDR1 as SGDLS and CDR2 as YYNGEE. Trimming stripped 2 bases from V and 3 bases from J, with 12 bases between. CDR3 protein: CASSVGVSFGNTIYF. The CDR3 DNA sequence: TGTGCCAGCAGCGTGGGGGTCAGCTTTGGAAACACCATATATTTT.

This clonotype was found once. A read error may explain this, as a much larger clone is one base away. The chain carries TRBV5-3 and TRBJ2-7, with D possibly being TRBD2 (6 bases). TRBV5-3 is an ORF, and what it does is uncertain. The CDR3 is 15 amino acids. As DNA, the CDR3 is TGTGCCAGCAGCTCGGGAGCGGAGGGGAGCTGCGAGCAGTACTTC. It translates to CASSSGAEGSCEQYF.

Many counts were recorded for this clonotype. This chain uses TRBV4-3 with TRBJ2-3; TRBD2 matches 9 bases. Looked up from germline, CDR1 is LGHNA and CDR2 is YSLEER. The CDR3 extends over 19 amino acids. J was trimmed by 6 bases and V by 0 bases; bases with no gene match: 16. The CDR3 protein is CASSQEALGFLAGLDTQYF. The CDR3 region has the DNA TGCGCCAGCAGCCAAGAGGCGTTAGGGTTTCTAGCGGGATTGGATACGCAGTATTTT.

The CDR3 DNA is TGTGCCAGCAGTGAAGCGCAGAGGTTGAACACTGAAGCTTTCTTT. Its translation is CASSEAQRLNTEAFF. This chain uses TRBV6-1 with TRBJ1-1; D remains ambiguous. Germline CDR1 MNHNS, CDR2 SASEGT. The CDR3 contains 15 residues. Trimming removed 0 bases at V and 0 bases at J, with 8 bases between.

In the case of this clonotype: Possible read error: a much larger clone is one base away. The final CDR3 position lacks the conserved phenylalanine or tryptophan, pointing to a likely read error. The CDR3 here is CASRTGSQPQHS. In DNA form, the CDR3 reads TGTGCCAGTAGAACAGGGAGTCAGCCCCAGCATTCT. This chain links TRBV19 with TRBJ1-5; tentative D call: TRBD1 (6 bases). This CDR3 has 12 amino acids. The V and J ends lost 6 bases and 6 bases respectively, with 9 bases between them. The germline V gene has CDR1 LNHDA and CDR2 SQIVND (reference sequence).

Turning to this clonotype: This may stem from a read error, because a much larger clone lies one nucleotide away. The rearrangement uses TRBV9 and TRBJ1-5, with D maybe TRBD1 (5 bases). This CDR3 has 13 residues. Germline V gene data show CDR1 as SGDLS and CDR2 as YYNGEE. CDR3 residues: CTSSVGGVQPQHF. The CDR3 region has the DNA TGTACCAGCAGCGTTGGGGGAGTTCAGCCCCAGCATTTT.

The sample holds one count of this clonotype. No conserved phenylalanine or tryptophan is present at the end of the CDR3, so a read error is the likely explanation. This sequence joins TRBV7-9 and TRBJ2-7; TRBD2 aligns across 11 bases. The CDR3 sequence is 19 residues long. Trimming took 5 bases from V and 5 from J; bases not matched to a gene: 20. CDR1 is SEHNR, CDR2 FQNEAQ, per germline (reference sequence). CDR3 sequence (DNA): TGTGCCAGCAGCCCTAACATAGGAGCCCGGCGGGGACTAGCGGACGAGCAGTACCTC. It specifies CASSPNIGARRGLADEQYL.

CDR3: CATLRDRAKKLLNEQYF. The CDR3, as DNA: TGTGCCACCTTGCGCGACAGGGCCAAAAAACTTCTTAACGAGCAGTACTTC. This chain joins TRBV10-3 and TRBJ2-7, with 7 bases identical to TRBD1. This CDR3 region has 17 residues. Trimming at V came to 10 bases and at J to 5 bases, leaving 23 bases not matched to a gene. Germline loops: CDR1 ENHRY, CDR2 SYGVKD.

The chain recombines TRBV6-5 with TRBJ2-2; 9 bases fit TRBD2. After removal of 3 bases from V and 6 bases from J, the junction contained 5 bases not matched to a gene. This CDR3 is 15 amino acids long. Germline assignment: CDR1 MNHEY and CDR2 SVGAGI. In DNA form, the CDR3 reads TGTGCCAGCAGTTATGCGCGGGAGGGGGCCGGGGAGCTGTTTTTT. Translation gives CASSYAREGAGELFF.

About this clonotype itself: Since a much larger clone is just one base distant, this may be a read error. Since the CDR3 does not end with the conserved phenylalanine or tryptophan, this likely comes from a read error. The gene calls are TRBV4-3 and TRBJ2-7, with a weak D call TRBD2 (5 bases). V was trimmed by 0 bases and J by 3 bases, leaving 12 bases between them. Germline loops: CDR1 LGHNA, CDR2 YSLEER. This CDR3 contains 15 residues. CDR3 residues: CASSQDPGNHYEQYS. The CDR3 nucleotides read TGCGCCAGCAGCCAAGATCCCGGGAACCACTACGAGCAGTACTCC.

Comments on this clonotype: A much more abundant neighbour one base away suggests this may be a read error. The chain links TRBV7-9 to TRBJ1-1; a possible D gene is TRBD1 (5 bases). Germline-derived CDR1 and CDR2 are SEHNR and FQNEAQ (reference sequence). The CDR3 consists of 16 residues. This chain's CDR3 is CVSSFSGGSMNTEAFF. Here the CDR3 DNA reads TGTGTCAGCAGCTTCTCCGGGGGAAGTATGAACACTGAAGCTTTCTTT.

There are many counts of this clonotype. The CDR3 DNA follows: TGTGCCACCAGCAGATCCCCACCCGGTAGCAATCAGCCCCAGCATTTT. Translated: CATSRSPPGSNQPQHF. V and J are TRBV15 and TRBJ1-5; no clear D. V lost 2 bases and J lost 0, with 11 bases in between. CDR3 size: 16 residues. Germline-derived CDR1 and CDR2 are LNHNV and YYDKDF (reference sequence).